This T cell receptor beta chain was found in a study of early T cells in non-severe SARS-CoV-2 infection (dated by TCRdb to the early 2020s). At the level of the whole study: TCR sequencing used bulk RNA from unsorted whole blood, so alpha and beta chains could not be paired.

CDR1 is given as DFQATT and CDR2 as SNEGSKA, both from the germline V gene (reference sequence). Inclusive of the bounding cysteine and phenylalanine, the CDR3 is 17 residues long. The read is trimmed to its CDR3 DNA, 51 bases read in frame from base 1. Relative to germline, V is missing 0 bases and J is missing 6 bases, with 8 bases of the junction outside any gene match. Receptors were amplified or captured by 5' RACE. Sequenced on a NextSeq 500. Unique molecular identifiers were attached to individual cDNA molecules in the TCR library protocol so that sequencing error and PCR bias could be corrected. Both TCR alpha and beta chains were sequenced, and tight co-correlation was observed between alpha and beta sequence abundances in each sample. Concerning the study's data processing: Decombinator V4 was used to perform V gene, J gene and CDR3 annotation of TCR sequences. Expanded TCRs were defined as changing significantly between any two time points under a Poisson model with p below 0.0001. TCR abundances were normalised to the total number of TCRs sequenced per sample and were expressed as counts per million. MAIT TCRs were defined by TRAV1-2 paired with TRAJ12, TRAJ20 or TRAJ33, and iNKT TCRs by TRAV10 paired with TRAJ18. A search of VDJdb, accessed on 1 November 2021, was run for TCRs annotated to CMV, EBV and SARS-CoV-2, with TCRs annotated for multiple antigens excluded. Using fastp at Q25 and MiXCR, TCRdb reprocessed the public reads and kept productive beta chains. Entries that share a CDR3 protein sequence are merged under the most common genes and DNA. None of the V and J calls come from the authors' own analysis; TCRdb made them. For this sample the table gives tens of thousands of distinct CDR3 sequences, of which 11% were detected only once. 6.4% of the sample rests with the top ten.

Broader findings and caveats from the paper: VDJdb matching was skewed toward anti-spike CD8 responses and likely underestimated virus-specific expansions, missing private and CD4 specificities.

A case-control design nested within a healthcare worker cohort in London, UK, was used, with weekly nasopharyngeal swab PCR tests and blood sampling performed. Healthcare workers were enrolled in the week of the UK lockdown, from 23 to 31 March 2020, and were followed every week for up to 16 weeks. Judged by its sample share, this clonotype qualifies as medium-sized (0.01 to 0.1%). Its antigen specificity is not known. Base qualities are not recorded, but no much larger clone differs from it by a single base. Material: whole blood. The source of this sequence is an adult who was a healthcare worker with PCR-confirmed SARS-CoV-2 infection or an uninfected control (not recorded which). In this chain, TRBV20-1 is recombined with TRBJ1-4; 12 middle bases align to TRBD1. The sequenced DNA is TGCAGTGCTAGAGATGGGGGACAGGGGGCGCAAGATGAAAAACTGTTTTTT. Its coded protein is CSARDGGQGAQDEKLFF.